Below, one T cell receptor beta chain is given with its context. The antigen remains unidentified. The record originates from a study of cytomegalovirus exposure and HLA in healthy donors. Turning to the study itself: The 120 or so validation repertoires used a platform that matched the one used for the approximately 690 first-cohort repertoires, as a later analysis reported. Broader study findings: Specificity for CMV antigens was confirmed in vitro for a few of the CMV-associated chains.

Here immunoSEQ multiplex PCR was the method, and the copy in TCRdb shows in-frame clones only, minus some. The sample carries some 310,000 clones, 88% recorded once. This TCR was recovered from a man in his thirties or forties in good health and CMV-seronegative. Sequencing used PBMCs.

CDR3 nucleotides: TGTGCCAGCAGCAATGGACAGGTTATCTCCTACAATGAGCAGTTCTTC. This gives the protein CASSNGQVISYNEQFF. The chain joins TRBV11-2 to TRBJ2-1; TRBD1 aligns across 7 bases. Trimming removed 5 bases from V and 0 bases from J; junction bases left unmatched: 7. The CDR3 length is 16 residues. Germline loops: CDR1 SGHAT, CDR2 FQNNGV.